These 9 T cell receptor beta chains were sequenced from one sample in a study of blood T cell repertoires in COVID-19. Clones were read by immunoSEQ multiplex PCR, and TCRdb kept only the in-frame ones, dropping some. The sample lists 200,000 to 250,000 clones; 82% were seen once. Sequenced sample: PBMCs or T cells enriched from blood (not recorded which). The origin of the receptors is a woman aged 60-75 years who had recovered from COVID-19.

The rearrangement joins TRBV7-2 to TRBJ2-2; TRBD1 is a possible D gene (6 bases). CDR1 is SGHTA, CDR2 FQGNSA, per germline. V was trimmed by 5 bases and J by 4 bases, leaving 14 bases between them. CDR3 length equals 15 residues. This CDR3 reads CASSLATGTTGELFF. The CDR3 nucleotides are TGTGCCAGCAGCCTTGCTACAGGGACCACCGGGGAGCTGTTTTTT.

J is TRBJ1-6 and V is TRBV11-1, with 7 bases that match TRBD1. This CDR3 comprises 13 residues. V was clipped by 5 bases and J by 9 bases; unmatched bases: 4. Germline V gene lookup returns CDR1 SGHAT and CDR2 FQDESV (reference sequence). CDR3 nucleotide sequence: TGTGCCAGCAGCGGGACAGAGGGTTCACCCCTCCACTTT. It translates to CASSGTEGSPLHF.

This CDR3 reads CASVKAREGETQYF. The CDR3 DNA reads TGTGCCAGCGTTAAGGCACGGGAGGGCGAGACCCAGTACTTC. The chain uses TRBV2 and TRBJ2-5; 8 positions match TRBD2. Germline V gene sequence: CDR1 SNHLY, CDR2 FYNNEI. There are 14 residues in the CDR3. V dropped 8 bases and J dropped 5; count of bases not matched to a gene: 10.

DNA of the CDR3: TGTGCCAGCAGCTCTATGGGCGTTGAAGCTTTCTTT. The encoded protein is CASSSMGVEAFF. The chain couples TRBV7-9 to TRBJ1-1; D is unclear. The germline V and J ends were trimmed by 4 bases and 7 bases, with 10 bases remaining between them. Per the germline V gene, CDR1 is SEHNR and CDR2 is FQNEAQ (reference sequence). This CDR3 is 12 amino acids long.

The chain has TRBV6-2 or TRBV6-3 and TRBJ1-6, with a possible D match to TRBD1 (6 bases). The V and J ends lost 6 bases and 2 bases respectively, with 11 bases between them. Germline V lookup: CDR1 MNHEY, CDR2 SVGEGT. The CDR3 is made up of 15 amino acids. The CDR3 sequence: CASSGQFTYNSPLHF. In nucleotides, the CDR3 is TGTGCCAGCAGCGGACAGTTTACCTATAATTCACCCCTCCACTTT.

The rearrangement links TRBV3-1 (or the pseudogene TRBV3-2) to TRBJ2-1, with 10 positions matching TRBD2. V trimming: 1 base; J trimming: 0 bases; junction bases outside the gene matches: 3. The CDR3 runs 17 residues. Germline CDR1 reads LGHDT; CDR2 reads YNNKEL (reference sequence). The CDR3 is CASSQGTSGLSYNEQFF. CDR3 coding DNA: TGTGCCAGCAGCCAAGGGACTAGCGGCCTCTCCTACAATGAGCAGTTCTTC.

V is TRBV29-1 and J is TRBJ1-1; D is uncertain. This CDR3 has 12 amino acids. Germline V gene lookup returns CDR1 SQVTM and CDR2 ANQGSEA. Between the trimmed V and J ends, which lost 7 bases and 0 bases, there was a span of 9 bases. As DNA, the CDR3 is TGCAGCGGGAGGGTCATGAACACTGAAGCTTTCTTT. This sequence encodes CSGRVMNTEAFF.

The chain uses TRBV7-9 and TRBJ2-7, with TRBD1 matching over 7 bases. V was clipped by 4 bases and J by 2 bases; unmatched bases: 8. Germline V lookup: CDR1 SEHNR, CDR2 FQNEAQ (reference sequence). The CDR3 loop spans 15 amino acids. CDR3: CASSSGDSVAYEQYF. CDR3 in DNA: TGTGCCAGCAGCTCTGGGGACAGTGTGGCCTACGAGCAGTACTTC.

This chain uses TRBV4-3 with TRBJ1-2, with 8 bases matching TRBD1. Trimming at V came to 0 bases and at J to 5 bases, leaving 5 bases not matched to a gene. The CDR3 has 15 amino acids. Germline loops: CDR1 LGHNA, CDR2 YSLEER. CDR3 amino acids: CASSQDRGPRYGYTF. The CDR3, as DNA: TGCGCCAGCAGCCAAGACAGGGGGCCTCGATATGGCTACACCTTC.